This T cell receptor beta chain was sequenced for a study of regulatory T cells in long-lasting Graves disease. Sequencing libraries for TCR beta were prepared with iRepertoire HTBI primers and Arm-PCR of CDR3 regions. One entry per CDR3 protein, called by TCRdb with MiXCR from the multiplex PCR reads. There are some 500,000 distinct CDR3 sequences in the sample; approximately 15% occur only once, and about 10% lies in the top ten. This clonotype showed up many times. Time point noted: newly diagnosed GD, antithyroid drugs for less than 3 months. Scientists built the TCR library using RNA that was extracted from PBMCs. V gave up 5 bases and J gave up 4 bases, with 11 bases separating them. The germline V gene has CDR1 GTSNPN and CDR2 SVGIG (reference sequence). The CDR3 runs 12 residues. These data were also filed under a second study, of T cells in Graves' hyperthyroidism and ophthalmopathy.

This chain links TRBV30 with TRBJ1-2; the D is unclear. This sequence originates from a man aged 25-45 years with Graves disease. The sample in question was peripheral blood mononuclear cells (PBMCs), obtained at new diagnosis, from a patient treated with antithyroid drugs. The CDR3 DNA sequence: TGTGCCTGGGGGCAGAGCCGCTATGGCTACACCTTC. Protein sequence: CAWGQSRYGYTF.